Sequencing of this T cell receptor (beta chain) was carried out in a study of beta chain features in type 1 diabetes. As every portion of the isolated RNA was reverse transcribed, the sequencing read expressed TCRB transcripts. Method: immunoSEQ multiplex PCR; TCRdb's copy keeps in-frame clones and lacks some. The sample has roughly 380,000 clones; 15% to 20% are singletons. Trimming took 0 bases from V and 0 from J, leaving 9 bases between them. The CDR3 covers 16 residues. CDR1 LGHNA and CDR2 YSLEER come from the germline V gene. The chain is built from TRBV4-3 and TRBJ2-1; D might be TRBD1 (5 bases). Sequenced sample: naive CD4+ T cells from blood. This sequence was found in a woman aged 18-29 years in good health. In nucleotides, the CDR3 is TGCGCCAGCAGCCAAGATGCAGGGCGCTCCTACAATGAGCAGTTCTTC. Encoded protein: CASSQDAGRSYNEQFF.